The 27 T cell receptor beta chains below all came from one sample that was sequenced in a study of blood T cell repertoires in COVID-19. Profiling relied on immunoSEQ multiplex PCR, and the TCRdb table lists in-frame clones only, not all of them. The sample lists about 170,000 clones, roughly 85% occurring once. Input material: peripheral blood. These receptors all stem from a woman older than 75 with acute or convalescent COVID-19.

The chain has TRBV30 and TRBJ1-1; TRBD1 is a possible D gene (6 bases). Germline loops: CDR1 GTSNPN, CDR2 SVGIG (reference sequence). CDR3 size: 12 residues. V dropped 2 bases and J dropped 6 bases, with 10 bases sitting between them. In DNA form, the CDR3 reads TGTGCCTGGAGTTGGGGGGGGCCTGAAGCTTTCTTT. Amino acids: CAWSWGGPEAFF.

This chain joins TRBV7-9 and TRBJ2-1; 7 nucleotides agree with TRBD1. The trim removed 0 bases at V and 0 bases at J, leaving 2 bases unmatched. This CDR3 comprises 16 residues. Germline V gene data show CDR1 as SEHNR and CDR2 as FQNEAQ (reference sequence). The CDR3 region is CASSLAGQSSYNEQFF. In DNA form, the CDR3 reads TGTGCCAGCAGCTTAGCGGGACAGAGCTCCTACAATGAGCAGTTCTTC.

The chain joins TRBV6-5 to TRBJ1-1; the D is unclear. CDR3 length: 15 amino acids. CDR1 is MNHEY and CDR2 is SVGAGI in the germline V gene. V was pared by 0 bases and J by 8 bases, with 16 bases between. The CDR3 DNA is TGTGCCAGCAGTTACTCGAGGGTAGAACTGAAAGAAGCTTTCTTT. As protein: CASSYSRVELKEAFF.

This clone showed up just once. This chain connects TRBV7-2 to TRBJ2-1, with a possible D match to TRBD2 (6 bases). Trimming stripped 5 bases from V and 15 bases from J, with 20 bases between. Germline CDR1 and CDR2: SGHTA and FQGNSA. The CDR3 length is 13 residues. Written as DNA, the CDR3 is TGTGCCAGCAGCCAAACCTGGGACTCCCGATGGTTCTTC. It translates to CASSQTWDSRWFF.

V usage is TRBV11-2 and J usage is TRBJ1-1, with TRBD1 matching 7 bases. V gave up 3 bases and J gave up 6 bases; unmatched junction bases: 1. This CDR3 has 12 residues. The germline V gene has CDR1 SGHAT and CDR2 FQNNGV. The CDR3 is CASSLTGPEAFF. The CDR3 DNA sequence: TGTGCCAGCAGCTTGACAGGGCCTGAAGCTTTCTTT.

The chain employs TRBV7-9 and TRBJ2-7; 8 bases fit TRBD1. Per the germline V gene, CDR1 is SEHNR and CDR2 is FQNEAQ (reference sequence). This CDR3 spans 15 amino acids. The V and J ends lost 1 base and 9 bases, in that order; junction bases with no gene match: 11. CDR3 loop: CASSLGGTGPRGQYF. The CDR3 DNA sequence: TGTGCCAGCAGCTTAGGAGGGACAGGCCCTCGGGGGCAGTACTTC.

CDR3: CASSHLAGVGGETQYF. As DNA, the CDR3 is TGTGCCAGCAGCCACTTAGCGGGAGTAGGAGGAGAGACCCAGTACTTC. The chain couples TRBV3-1 (or the pseudogene TRBV3-2) to TRBJ2-5, with 9 nucleotides matching TRBD2. V dropped 3 bases and J dropped 4; count of bases not matched to a gene: 9. CDR1 is LGHDT and CDR2 is YNNKEL in the germline V gene (reference sequence). The CDR3 runs to 16 residues.

This chain joins TRBV30 and TRBJ2-1; 11 bases map to TRBD2. V shed 0 bases and J 7 bases; nucleotides not matched to a gene: 8. This CDR3 spans 16 amino acids. Germline CDR1 is GTSNPN and CDR2 is SVGIG (reference sequence). CDR3 loop: CAWSVRRLAGLNEQFF. As DNA, the CDR3 is TGTGCCTGGAGTGTACGGCGACTAGCGGGACTTAATGAGCAGTTCTTC.

This clone has only a few counts. The rearrangement uses TRBV19 and TRBJ1-2, with 8 nucleotides matching TRBD1. The germline gives CDR1 LNHDA, CDR2 SQIVND (reference sequence). The CDR3 has 13 amino acids. Losses at the gene ends were 4 bases for V and 7 bases for J; bases not matched to a gene: 5. DNA for the CDR3: TGTGCCAGTAGTAGGGACAGGTCGCGTGGCTACACCTTC. This translates into CASSRDRSRGYTF.

The V gene is TRBV3-1 (or the pseudogene TRBV3-2), the J gene TRBJ2-3; D call uncertain. Per the germline V gene, CDR1 is LGHDT and CDR2 is YNNKEL (reference sequence). The V gene lost 0 bases and the J gene lost 5 bases, with 15 bases spanning the gap. The CDR3 covers 16 residues. CDR3 residues: CASSQESSSPGDTQYF. The DNA of the CDR3 is TGTGCCAGCAGCCAAGAATCCTCATCCCCCGGAGATACGCAGTATTTT.

The genes are TRBV7-2 and TRBJ1-2; possible D gene TRBD1, 6 bases. CDR3 length: 12 amino acids. V was trimmed by 5 bases and J by 8 bases, leaving 12 bases between them. The germline gives CDR1 SGHTA, CDR2 FQGNSA. The CDR3: CASSLRGRGYTF. The CDR3, as DNA: TGTGCCAGCAGCCTCAGGGGTCGAGGCTACACCTTC.

The rearrangement uses TRBV6-2 or TRBV6-3 and TRBJ1-1, with D perhaps matching TRBD1 (5 bases). The length of the CDR3 is 19 residues. Trimming removed 4 bases at V and 0 bases at J, with 24 bases between. Germline assignment: CDR1 MNHEY and CDR2 SVGEGT. The CDR3 nucleotides are TGTGCCAGCAGTTCGGGCGTGTCCCGCAGGGTTTGGGTGAACACTGAAGCTTTCTTT. Translation: CASSSGVSRRVWVNTEAFF.

The chain carries TRBV10-3 and TRBJ1-1, with D unclear. This CDR3 is built from 14 residues. V lost 8 bases and J 5 bases, leaving 18 bases between the germline ends. Germline values: CDR1 ENHRY, CDR2 SYGVKD. Here the CDR3 reads CAISRGILITEAFF. As DNA, the CDR3 is TGTGCCATCTCCCGGGGTATATTGATTACTGAAGCTTTCTTT.

The chain combines TRBV15 with TRBJ2-2; D might be TRBD1 (6 bases). The CDR3 covers 19 residues. Germline V gene lookup returns CDR1 LNHNV and CDR2 YYDKDF (reference sequence). V was shortened by 1 base and J by 4 bases, with 22 bases between the two germline ends. The DNA of the CDR3 is TGTGCCACCAGCAGAGTCCCCCATTTCGGGGTAGGGGGCACCGGGGAGCTGTTTTTT. Translation: CATSRVPHFGVGGTGELFF.

This chain joins TRBV6-6 and TRBJ2-7, with 10 bases fitting TRBD2. The CDR3 length is 14 residues. V trimming: 6 bases; J trimming: 5 bases; junction bases outside the gene matches: 7. From germline, CDR1 is MNHNY and CDR2 SVGAGI (reference sequence). CDR3 region: CASSPGLARDEQYF. The CDR3 nucleotides read TGTGCCAGCAGCCCGGGACTAGCGCGGGACGAGCAGTACTTC.

This rearrangement joins TRBV7-6 to TRBJ1-5; D is undetermined. The germline gives CDR1 SGHVS, CDR2 FNYEAQ. Trimming removed 5 bases at V and 4 bases at J, with 9 bases between. The CDR3 consists of 13 residues. This CDR3 is CASSTTENQPQHF. DNA of the CDR3: TGTGCCAGCAGCACCACAGAGAATCAGCCCCAGCATTTT.

V usage is TRBV30 and J usage is TRBJ2-3; possible D gene TRBD2, 6 bases. Germline V CDR1 and CDR2: GTSNPN, SVGIG (reference sequence). The V end was cut by 7 bases, the J end by 4 bases, with 18 bases between. The CDR3 is 14 amino acids. The CDR3 spells CASTGTGVPDTQYF. CDR3 coding DNA: TGTGCCTCTACCGGGACTGGGGTTCCAGATACGCAGTATTTT.

This chain links TRBV27 with TRBJ2-7, with TRBD1 identical over 9 bases. Germline CDR1 MNHEY, CDR2 SMNVEV (reference sequence). The CDR3 totals 13 residues. Germline trimming cut 5 bases from V and 11 bases from J; bases unmatched to any gene: 10. CDR3 sequence reads: CASSIGQGIVEYF. CDR3 DNA: TGTGCCAGCAGTATCGGACAGGGGATAGTGGAGTACTTC.

In its sample, this clone was seen a few times. The J gene is TRBJ2-3, the V gene TRBV20-1; 9 nucleotides match TRBD2. Germline CDR1 is DFQATT and CDR2 is SNEGSKA (reference sequence). This CDR3 comprises 15 residues. J lost 1 base, V lost 3 bases, and 5 bases had no gene match. The CDR3 reads CSASMAGGRTDTQYF. The CDR3 DNA follows: TGCAGTGCTAGTATGGCGGGGGGGCGCACAGATACGCAGTATTTT.

This chain connects TRBV9 to TRBJ2-1; D not resolved. Germline V gene data show CDR1 as SGDLS and CDR2 as YYNGEE. CDR3 length equals 13 residues. V was shortened by 0 bases and J by 5 bases, with 6 bases between the two germline ends. The CDR3 sequence: CASSVDNNNEQFF. The CDR3 DNA follows: TGTGCCAGCAGCGTAGACAATAACAATGAGCAGTTCTTC.

This clone was observed a few times. The chain links TRBV4-1 to TRBJ2-7; D unresolved. CDR1 and CDR2 (germline): MGHRA, YSYEKL. This CDR3 has 13 amino acids. Between the trimmed V and J ends, which lost 2 bases and 0 bases, there was a span of 5 bases. CDR3 in amino acids: CASSQPLSYEQYF. The DNA of the CDR3 is TGCGCCAGCAGCCAACCCCTCTCCTACGAGCAGTACTTC.

This clone was seen only once. The gene calls are TRBV7-2 and TRBJ2-2, with D unclear. Trimming shortened V by 2 bases and J by 0 bases, and 10 bases separated the two germline ends. Germline lookup yields CDR1 SGHTA and CDR2 FQGNSA. The CDR3 runs to 16 residues. The CDR3 coding sequence is TGTGCCAGCAGCTTAAGACTCCTCACGAACACCGGGGAGCTGTTTTTT. It codes for CASSLRLLTNTGELFF.

V and J are TRBV7-8 and TRBJ1-6, with TRBD1 matching over 9 bases. V lost 4 bases and J lost 7; bases outside the gene matches: 5. The germline V gene encodes CDR1 SGHVS and CDR2 FQNEAQ. This CDR3 has 15 amino acids. CDR3 protein: CASSYSGTGNSPLHF. The CDR3 bases are TGTGCCAGCAGCTACTCCGGGACAGGGAATTCACCCCTCCACTTT.

The J gene is TRBJ1-6, the V gene TRBV9; D gene ambiguous. With 4 bases removed from V and 0 bases from J, the gap between germline ends came to 8 bases. The CDR3 covers 15 residues. From germline, CDR1 is SGDLS and CDR2 YYNGEE. CDR3 region: CASSPSSSYNSPLHF. CDR3 coding DNA: TGTGCCAGCAGCCCTAGCAGCTCCTATAATTCACCCCTCCACTTT.

The V gene is TRBV19, the J gene TRBJ2-3; 11 nucleotides agree with TRBD2. V was pared by 5 bases and J by 2 bases, with 3 bases of the junction left unmatched. This CDR3 region has 15 residues. Germline CDR1 is LNHDA and CDR2 is SQIVND (reference sequence). The CDR3 loop reads CASSGTSGLTDTQYF. The CDR3 DNA reads TGTGCCAGTAGTGGGACTAGCGGCCTCACAGATACGCAGTATTTT.

The CDR3 region is CASSRTINEKLFF. Written as DNA, the CDR3 is TGTGCCAGTTCTAGGACAATTAATGAAAAACTGTTTTTT. The chain is built from TRBV19 and TRBJ1-4, with a tentative D call TRBD1 (5 bases). This CDR3 is built from 13 residues. The V and J ends lost 8 bases and 4 bases respectively, with 11 bases between them. Per the germline V gene, CDR1 is LNHDA and CDR2 is SQIVND (reference sequence).

The chain employs TRBV19 and TRBJ2-5; possibly TRBD2 for D (5 bases). Trimming took off 3 bases at V and 3 bases at J, with 14 bases between the two ends. There are 15 residues in the CDR3. Germline values: CDR1 LNHDA, CDR2 SQIVND (reference sequence). CDR3: CASSILGGPKETQYF. The CDR3 coding sequence is TGTGCCAGTAGTATTCTGGGCGGGCCAAAAGAGACCCAGTACTTC. The full variable domain, its missing parts supplied by reference TRBV19 and TRBJ2-5, is DGGITQSPKYLFRKEGQNVTLSCEQNLNHDAMYWYRQDPGQGLRLIYYSQIVNDFQKGDIAEGYSVSREKKESFPLTVTSAQKNPTAFYLCASSILGGPKETQYFGPGTRLLVL.